This is a list of T cell receptor beta chains from one sample in a study of T-cell reconstitution after alpha-beta-depleted transplantation in children. TCRdb redid the calling of the PCR reads with MiXCR, one entry per CDR3 protein. The sample shows some 840,000 distinct CDR3 sequences, about 15% of them seen only once. Sequences were derived from PBMCs, mostly from graft donor cells, sampled 360 days after TCRalphabeta/CD19-depleted stem cell transplant. The receptors were sampled from a male patient younger than 18 who had a stem cell transplant for acute lymphoblastic leukemia, so the T cells may come from the graft donor. Both conserved end residues are part of each CDR3. The D gene is left open where the match is weak. Rows give clone size only sometimes, using once, few, many, or a class for an expanded clone.

D gene,clone size,V gene,J gene,CDR3 DNA,CDR3 protein
TRBD2,few,TRBV5-1,TRBJ2-1,TGCGCCAGCAGCTACGACTATAGCGGGAGGATCTACAATGAGCAGTTCTTC,CASSYDYSGRIYNEQFF
-,-,TRBV3-1,TRBJ2-1,TGTGCCAGCAGCCCCCTAAACTCCTACAATGAGCAGTTCTTC,CASSPLNSYNEQFF
TRBD2,few,TRBV7-9,TRBJ2-1,TGTGCCAGCAGGATGACTAGCGGGAGGGCCAACGATGAGCAGTTCTTC,CASRMTSGRANDEQFF
TRBD1,few,TRBV7-9,TRBJ2-7,TGTGCCAGCAGCGCCCGGGACAGGGGGCGAAGATCCTACGAGCAGTACTTC,CASSARDRGRRSYEQYF
-,few,TRBV5-1,TRBJ2-1,TGCGCCAGCAGCTTTAGGGGGAGCTGGACCATTGACAATGAGCAGTTCTTC,CASSFRGSWTIDNEQFF
TRBD2,few,TRBV27,TRBJ2-7,TGTGCCAGCAGTTTTTCCCTCTTAGCGGGAGGGCTTCAAGAGCAGTACTTC,CASSFSLLAGGLQEQYF
-,many,TRBV9,TRBJ2-1,TGTGCCAGCAGCGTAGGGGGAGACTACAATGAGCAGTTCTTC,CASSVGGDYNEQFF
TRBD1,many,TRBV27,TRBJ2-7,TGTGCCAGCAGAGACAGGGGAGCCTTTTACGAGCAGTACTTC,CASRDRGAFYEQYF
TRBD2,few,TRBV20-1,TRBJ2-3,TGCAGTGCTAGACCCCACATAGCGGGAGTGAGGACAGATACGCAGTATTTT,CSARPHIAGVRTDTQYF
TRBD1,many,TRBV3-1,TRBJ1-1,TGTGCCAGCAGCCCACCAGGGGGCCGATTTAACACTGAAGCTTTCTTT,CASSPPGGRFNTEAFF
-,many,TRBV7-9,TRBJ2-1,TGTGCCAGCAGCTTAGGGATCAGCTCCTACAATGAGCAGTTCTTC,CASSLGISSYNEQFF
TRBD2,few,TRBV19,TRBJ2-3,TGTGCCAGTAGTTCCGGCCTCCGACTAGCGGGAGGCACAGATACGCAGTATTTT,CASSSGLRLAGGTDTQYF
-,few,TRBV27,TRBJ2-2,TGTGCCAGCAGTTTATCGGCTAGGGTCTGGGGCGGGGAGCTGTTTTTT,CASSLSARVWGGELFF
TRBD1,once,TRBV3-1,TRBJ2-7,TGTGCCAGCAGCAAACTACAGGGGGCTAGCGAGCAGTACTTC,CASSKLQGASEQYF
-,-,TRBV5-5,TRBJ2-7,TGTGCCAGCAGCTTGGCGGGAGCCCCCTACTACGAGCAGTACTTC,CASSLAGAPYYEQYF
-,-,TRBV2,TRBJ2-7,TGTGCCAGCAAGGGGGGAGTGGCCTACGAGCAGTACTTC,CASKGGVAYEQYF
TRBD2,many,TRBV18,TRBJ2-1,TGTGCCAGCTCACCACTTGGCCTAGCGGGAGGAAGCTCCTACAATGAGCAGTTCTTC,CASSPLGLAGGSSYNEQFF
TRBD2,-,TRBV2,TRBJ2-3,TGTGCCAGCAGTGCGAGCGGGAGGGCCAGGAGCACAGATACGCAGTATTTT,CASSASGRARSTDTQYF
TRBD2,many,TRBV5-5,TRBJ2-7,TGTGCCAGCAGCCGTCTAGCGGGAGGGCGCGAGCAGTACTTC,CASSRLAGGREQYF
TRBD1,few,TRBV28,TRBJ1-6,TGTGCCAGCAGTTTTCCCACCAGGACAGGGCACTATAATTCACCCCTCCACTTT,CASSFPTRTGHYNSPLHF
TRBD2,few,TRBV2,TRBJ2-1,TGTGCCAGCCCGCGGGAGAGAAGCTCCTACAATGAGCAGTTCTTC,CASPRERSSYNEQFF
-,-,TRBV7-6,TRBJ2-6,TGTGCCAGCAGCTTTCCGCGGCAGGGTTACTCTGGGGCCAACGTCCTGACTTTC,CASSFPRQGYSGANVLTF
-,-,TRBV6-5,TRBJ2-3,TGTGCCAGCCGGAGGGGTTCGGCGCAGTATTTT,CASRRGSAQYF
TRBD2,-,TRBV5-1,TRBJ2-3,TGCGCCAGCAGAGGCCCCGGACTAGCGGACGCAGATACGCAGTATTTT,CASRGPGLADADTQYF
-,-,TRBV2,TRBJ1-5,TGTGCCAGCAGGAGCCCCGGTTATAGCAATCAGCCCCAGCATTTT,CASRSPGYSNQPQHF
TRBD2,many,TRBV27,TRBJ2-1,TGTGCCAGCAGTTTATCAGTGAGGACTAGCGGGAGAAGAAATGAGCAGTTCTTC,CASSLSVRTSGRRNEQFF
-,-,TRBV2,TRBJ2-2,TGTGCCAGCAACTCAGCGGTCGGTACCGGGGAGCTGTTTTTT,CASNSAVGTGELFF
TRBD2,-,TRBV20-1,TRBJ2-1,TGCAGTGCTAGATCCTTAGCGGGGCCCGGGTATGAGCAGTTCTTC,CSARSLAGPGYEQFF
-,-,TRBV5-1,TRBJ2-3,TGCGCCAGCAGCAGAGGGGTACTATACACAGATACGCAGTATTTT,CASSRGVLYTDTQYF
-,many,TRBV4-2,TRBJ2-7,TGTGCCAGCAGCCGCTCGGACTCGCTCTACGAGCAGTACTTC,CASSRSDSLYEQYF
TRBD2,-,TRBV5-6,TRBJ2-7,TGTGCCAGCAGCTTAGGGCGACTAGCAGGTTCCTACGAGCAGTACTTC,CASSLGRLAGSYEQYF
-,-,TRBV4-1,TRBJ2-2,TGCGCCAGCAGCCAAGGAGTGGCGGGGACGAACACCGGGGAGCTGTTTTTT,CASSQGVAGTNTGELFF
TRBD1,many,TRBV7-9,TRBJ2-1,TGTGCCAGCAGCTTAATTAAAGGGACAGCATACAATGAGCAGTTCTTC,CASSLIKGTAYNEQFF
TRBD1,-,TRBV4-1,TRBJ2-2,TGCGCCAGCAGCCACCCTAGAGGGGGCAGGGACACCGGGGAGCTGTTTTTT,CASSHPRGGRDTGELFF
-,-,TRBV5-1,TRBJ2-7,TGCGCCAGCAGCTTGGGCCTAGGAAGTTGGCGAGTTCCTAACGAGCAGTACTTC,CASSLGLGSWRVPNEQYF
-,-,TRBV29-1,TRBJ2-5,TGCAGCGTTGAGCGCAGGGTAGAGACCCAGTACTTC,CSVERRVETQYF
-,many,TRBV27,TRBJ1-2,TGTGCCAGCAGCTTCTGGGGCGCCGGCTATGGCTACACCTTC,CASSFWGAGYGYTF
TRBD2,few,TRBV20-1,TRBJ2-7,TGCAGCCCTGACGCTAGCGGTTCCTACGAGCAGTACTTC,CSPDASGSYEQYF
TRBD2,-,TRBV11-2,TRBJ2-3,TGTGCCAGCAGCTTAGGAAGGACTAGCGGGACGCGCACAGATACGCAGTATTTT,CASSLGRTSGTRTDTQYF
TRBD2,few,TRBV11-2,TRBJ2-7,TGTGCCAGCAGGACCCCCGGGACTAGGGCCTACGAGCAGTACTTC,CASRTPGTRAYEQYF
-,few,TRBV25-1,TRBJ1-2,TGTGCCAGCAGTCCCCCGATCGGGCCCTACTATGGCTACACCTTC,CASSPPIGPYYGYTF
-,-,TRBV9,TRBJ2-1,TGTGCCAGCACCCCTTTAGACACCCACAATGAGCAGTTCTTC,CASTPLDTHNEQFF
-,few,TRBV10-3,TRBJ2-1,TGTGCCATCAGTGACAGGGTCTCCTACAATGAGCAGTTCTTC,CAISDRVSYNEQFF
-,few,TRBV12-3/TRBV12-4,TRBJ2-3,TGTGCCAGCAACCAGTGGTCTAGCACAGATACGCAGTATTTT,CASNQWSSTDTQYF
-,few,TRBV7-9,TRBJ1-4,TGTGCCAGCAGCTTAGGGTTCACAACTAATGAAAAACTGTTTTTT,CASSLGFTTNEKLFF
-,-,TRBV25-1,TRBJ2-1,TGTGCCAGCAGTTCGCATGGGACGGATGAGCAGTTCTTC,CASSSHGTDEQFF
TRBD2,-,TRBV10-2,TRBJ2-1,TGCGCCAGCAGTCCTAGCGGGATGGTGCAGTTCTTC,CASSPSGMVQFF
-,-,TRBV5-1,TRBJ1-2,TGCGCCAGCAGTTCAACTCCGGGTTTCAGAACTAACTATGGCTACACCTTC,CASSSTPGFRTNYGYTF
-,few,TRBV11-2,TRBJ1-2,TGTGCCAGCAGCTTAGGCTACGGGGGGGCTGGCTATGGCTACACCTTC,CASSLGYGGAGYGYTF
TRBD1,many,TRBV10-3,TRBJ2-1,TGTGCCATCCGGGGACAGGGCCGGGATGAGCAGTTCTTC,CAIRGQGRDEQFF
-,-,TRBV5-1,TRBJ2-5,TGCGCCAGCAGCTTCCCAGACGTTCAAGAGACCCAGTACTTC,CASSFPDVQETQYF
-,few,TRBV5-1,TRBJ1-2,TGCGCCAGCAGCTTGGGGGCTGGTTGGGCCTCCTATGGCTACACCTTC,CASSLGAGWASYGYTF
-,few,TRBV29-1,TRBJ1-2,TGCAGCGTTTCCCTGGACAGTGGTTATGGCTACACCTTC,CSVSLDSGYGYTF
-,few,TRBV6-1,TRBJ1-5,TGTGCCAGCAGTGAAGCCCTCAGTTTTATCCAGCATTTT,CASSEALSFIQHF
TRBD1,few,TRBV29-1,TRBJ2-3,TGCAGCGTTGAAGTCTCGGGACAGGGATGGTCAGATACGCAGTATTTT,CSVEVSGQGWSDTQYF